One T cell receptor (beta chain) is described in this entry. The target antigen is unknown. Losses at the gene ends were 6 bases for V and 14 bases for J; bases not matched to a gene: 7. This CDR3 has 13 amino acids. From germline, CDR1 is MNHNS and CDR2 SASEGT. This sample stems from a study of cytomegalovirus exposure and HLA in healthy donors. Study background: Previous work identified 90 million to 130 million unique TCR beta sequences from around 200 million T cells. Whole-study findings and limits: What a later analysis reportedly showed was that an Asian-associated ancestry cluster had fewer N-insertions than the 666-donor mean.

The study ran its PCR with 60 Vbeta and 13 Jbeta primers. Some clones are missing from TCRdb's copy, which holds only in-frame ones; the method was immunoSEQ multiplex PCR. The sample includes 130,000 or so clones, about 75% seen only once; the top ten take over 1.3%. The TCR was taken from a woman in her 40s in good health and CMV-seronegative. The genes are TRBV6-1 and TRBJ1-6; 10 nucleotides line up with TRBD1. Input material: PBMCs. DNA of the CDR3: TGTGCCAGCAGCCGGGACAGGGGTCCCTCCCTCCACTTT. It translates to CASSRDRGPSLHF.